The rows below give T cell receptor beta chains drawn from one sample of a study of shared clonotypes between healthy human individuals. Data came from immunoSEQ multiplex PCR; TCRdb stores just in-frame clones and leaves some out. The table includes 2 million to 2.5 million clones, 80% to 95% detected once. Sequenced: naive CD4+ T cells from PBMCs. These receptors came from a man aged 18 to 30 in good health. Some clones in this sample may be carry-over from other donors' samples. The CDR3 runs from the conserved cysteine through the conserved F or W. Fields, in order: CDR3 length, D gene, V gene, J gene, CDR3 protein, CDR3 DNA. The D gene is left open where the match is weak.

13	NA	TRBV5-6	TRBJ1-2	CASSLPSAQGYTF	TGTGCCAGCAGCCTCCCCTCCGCACAAGGCTACACCTTC
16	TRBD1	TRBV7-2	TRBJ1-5	CASSNTSGGGNQPQHF	TGTGCCAGCAGCAATACTTCAGGGGGAGGCAATCAGCCCCAGCATTTT
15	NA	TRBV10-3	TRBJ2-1	CAIRLGIPPYNEQFF	TGTGCCATCAGACTTGGGATCCCCCCTTACAATGAGCAGTTCTTC
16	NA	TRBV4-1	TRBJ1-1	CASSQDLGGRRTEAFF	TGCGCCAGCAGCCAAGATTTGGGAGGGAGGCGCACTGAAGCTTTCTTT
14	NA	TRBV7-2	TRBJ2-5	CASSLAQGWETQYF	TGTGCCAGCAGCTTAGCGCAGGGGTGGGAGACCCAGTACTTC
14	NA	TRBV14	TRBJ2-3	CASSWGRAADTQYF	TGTGCCAGCAGCTGGGGCAGGGCGGCAGATACGCAGTATTTT
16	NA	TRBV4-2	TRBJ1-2	CASSQVLRGVQSGYTF	TGTGCCAGCAGCCAAGTCCTACGGGGGGTGCAAAGTGGCTACACCTTC
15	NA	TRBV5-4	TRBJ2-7	CASRWDSASAYEQYF	TGTGCCAGCAGGTGGGACTCCGCTTCTGCCTACGAGCAGTACTTC
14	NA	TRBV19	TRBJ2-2	CASSMQSYTGELFF	TGTGCCAGTAGTATGCAAAGTTACACCGGGGAGCTGTTTTTT
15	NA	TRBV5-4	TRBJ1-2	CASSPGGQGNYGYTF	TGTGCCAGCAGCCCGGGGGGGCAGGGTAACTATGGCTACACCTTC
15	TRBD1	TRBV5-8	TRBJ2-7	CASSLEGVTGDEQYF	TGTGCCAGCAGCTTGGAGGGGGTCACAGGGGACGAGCAGTACTTC
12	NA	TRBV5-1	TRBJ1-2	CASSFYRDGYTF	TGCGCCAGCAGCTTCTACAGGGATGGCTACACCTTC
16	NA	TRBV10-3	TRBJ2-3	CAISEGLGLGTDTQYF	TGTGCCATCAGTGAGGGACTGGGTTTGGGCACAGATACGCAGTATTTT